The 11 T cell receptor beta chains in this list originate from one sample, sequenced in a study of shared clonotypes between healthy human individuals. Data came from immunoSEQ multiplex PCR; TCRdb stores just in-frame clones and leaves some out. The table lists over 2 million clones, around 95% of them singletons. Sequencing was carried out using naive CD4+ T cells sorted from blood. The subset was: CD45RA+ positively selected. These receptors were obtained from a man aged 18 to 35 in good health.

The chain carries TRBV10-3 and TRBJ1-4; 12 bases match TRBD1. The CDR3 has 16 residues. The V segment lost 11 bases and the J segment 4 bases; nucleotides outside the gene matches: 11. Germline assignment: CDR1 ENHRY and CDR2 SYGVKD. The CDR3 loop reads CASGQGAFFDNEKLFF. CDR3 nucleotide sequence: TGTGCCTCGGGACAGGGGGCCTTTTTCGATAATGAAAAACTGTTTTTT.

Note on this clone: The sample contains more than one DNA sequence encoding this CDR3. The chain has TRBV7-2 and TRBJ2-7, with D unclear. The CDR3 has 12 amino acids. Trimming pared 2 bases from V and 3 bases from J, leaving 5 bases between. Germline CDR1 is SGHTA and CDR2 is FQGNSA. CDR3 DNA sequence: TGTGCCAGCAGCTTAATTCTCTACGAGCAGTACTTC. It codes for CASSLILYEQYF.

In nucleotides, the CDR3 is TGTGCCATCAGCGATGATCTCTATGGCTACACCTTC. This encodes CAISDDLYGYTF. This chain links TRBV10-3 with TRBJ1-2; D gene uncertain. The CDR3 runs 12 residues. V was trimmed by 6 bases and J by 4 bases, leaving 9 bases between them. CDR1 and CDR2 (germline): ENHRY, SYGVKD.

The DNA of the CDR3 is TGTGCCAGCAGTTACAAGGACAGGGGTATCTATGAGCAGTTCTTC. Its protein product is CASSYKDRGIYEQFF. V is TRBV6-5 and J is TRBJ2-1; TRBD1 matches at 9 bases. The CDR3 runs to 15 residues. Germline V gene sequence: CDR1 MNHEY, CDR2 SVGAGI. V shed 2 bases and J 8 bases; nucleotides not matched to a gene: 7.

V gene TRBV19 combines with J gene TRBJ2-2; D might be TRBD2 (6 bases). Germline loops: CDR1 LNHDA, CDR2 SQIVND (reference sequence). Trimming removed 6 bases at V and 0 bases at J, with 17 bases between. This CDR3 has 17 amino acids. CDR3 protein: CASSKQRGGSNTGELFF. The CDR3 coding sequence is TGTGCCAGTAGCAAACAGAGGGGAGGTTCGAACACCGGGGAGCTGTTTTTT.

This clone was recorded once. This chain links TRBV7-2 with TRBJ1-2, with TRBD1 identical over 10 bases. With 4 bases clipped from V and 8 bases from J, the junction kept 7 bases outside the gene matches. This CDR3 is 14 amino acids long. CDR1 is SGHTA, CDR2 FQGNSA, per germline. In DNA form, the CDR3 reads TGTGCCAGCAGCTCCCGGGACAGGGGCGGCGGCTACACCTTC. Its translation: CASSSRDRGGGYTF. Complete variable domain (other parts from reference TRBV7-2 and TRBJ1-2): GAGVSQSPSNKVTEKGKDVELRCDPISGHTALYWYRQSLGQGLEFLIYFQGNSAPDKSGLPSDRFSAERTGGSVSTLTIQRTQQEDSAVYLCASSSRDRGGGYTFGSGTRLTVV.

The chain is built from TRBV10-2 and TRBJ2-1; perhaps TRBD2 as D (5 bases). The germline V and J ends were trimmed by 11 bases and 7 bases, with 21 bases remaining between them. The CDR3 is made up of 14 amino acids. Germline assignment: CDR1 WSHSY and CDR2 SAAADI. CDR3 nucleotides: TGCGCCGTCGCCCCCGGGATGGTTCTTAATGAGCAGTTCTTC. Protein sequence: CAVAPGMVLNEQFF.

This chain uses TRBV11-2 with TRBJ2-7, with D unresolved. The CDR3 extends over 13 amino acids. CDR1 SGHAT and CDR2 FQNNGV come from the germline V gene. Trimming cost V 2 bases and J 6 bases, with 11 bases left between them. In DNA, the CDR3 is TGTGCCAGCAGCTTAACCGGGCCCCTCGAGCAGTACTTC. Translated, it gives CASSLTGPLEQYF.

On this clone: The same CDR3 can be traced to other DNA sequences in this sample. The chain has TRBV18 and TRBJ2-7; D assignment may be TRBD1 or TRBD2 (5 bases each). CDR1 KGHSH and CDR2 LQKENI come from the germline V gene. The CDR3 covers 12 residues. Trimming took 2 bases from V and 4 from J, leaving 6 bases between them. CDR3 sequence: CASSPGGYEQYF. Written as DNA, the CDR3 is TGTGCCAGCTCACCAGGGGGTTACGAGCAGTACTTC.

This chain links TRBV19 with TRBJ1-2; 9 nucleotides align to TRBD1. The germline V gene has CDR1 LNHDA and CDR2 SQIVND (reference sequence). The CDR3 sequence is 14 residues long. V lost 7 bases, J lost 4 bases, and 7 bases stayed unmatched. The CDR3 here is CASNLGQGSYGYTF. The CDR3, as DNA: TGTGCCAGTAATTTGGGACAGGGCTCCTATGGCTACACCTTC.

The V and J genes are TRBV7-2 and TRBJ1-3; tentatively, D is TRBD1 (5 bases). The length of the CDR3 is 13 residues. The germline gives CDR1 SGHTA, CDR2 FQGNSA. The V end lost 4 bases, the J end lost 7 bases, and 11 bases lay between the germline ends. CDR3 DNA: TGTGCCAGCAGCTCCGGGGGGGTCAACACCATATATTTT. Translating it yields CASSSGGVNTIYF. Drawing the rest from reference TRBV7-2 and TRBJ1-3, the complete variable domain is GAGVSQSPSNKVTEKGKDVELRCDPISGHTALYWYRQSLGQGLEFLIYFQGNSAPDKSGLPSDRFSAERTGGSVSTLTIQRTQQEDSAVYLCASSSGGVNTIYFGEGSWLTVV.